The present entry profiles one TCR beta chain with its context. Its antigen remains unidentified. The record has no base qualities; no much larger clone is one base away. This sample is drawn from a study of blood T cells in healthy people across ages (dated by TCRdb to between 2014 and 2016). For the wider study: In model experiments, template switching captured roughly one uniquely barcoded TCR beta cDNA molecule for every two T cells. Donors were grouped into four age groups: young (average approximately 15 years), middle-aged (around 39), aged (around 66) and long-lived (about 89). Using the same blood draw, the study looked at two additional independent replicas of 1 million unique cDNA reads for two donors, one aged 18 to 29 and the other aged 80 or older. Donors of different ages were randomly distributed across sequencing lanes to avoid experimental bias. Age-related changes in TCR beta repertoire diversity were measured in the study by deep sequencing normalized with unique cDNA molecular identifiers. Study-wide conclusions, independent of this receptor: Observed TCR beta diversity per million T cells fell roughly linearly with age, and a significant reduction was already apparent by age roughly 40. Conclusive comparison of naive and antigen-experienced compartments was prevented by the profiling of bulk unsorted PBMCs. Estimates of total diversity based on one million sequenced T cells were considered lower bounds and underestimates. Donor CMV infection status was unknown, potentially confounding age-related changes in expanded clonotypes. There was a strong correlation between observed TCR beta diversity and the percentage of naive T cells measured by flow cytometry. The long-lived group showed more naive CD4+ T cells, fewer expanded clones and increased TCR diversity than the aged group, suggesting age selection.

The CDR3 measures 14 amino acids from cysteine to phenylalanine. Only the CDR3 part of the read is kept: 42 bases, read in frame from the first base. The germline V gene encodes CDR1 MNHNS and CDR2 SASEGT. The donors were about 40 Caucasian individuals from Russia, aged 6 to 90 years, who were systemically healthy. Each donor gave ten milliliters of peripheral blood, drawn into EDTA-treated Vacutainer tubes. PBMCs were isolated by Ficoll-Paque density-gradient centrifugation, with at least 6.5 million obtained per sample. Total RNA was extracted from PBMCs with Trizol reagent, with at least 6 micrograms obtained per sample. Naive CD45RAhigh/CD27high T cell percentages were measured by flow cytometry on a PBMC aliquot from every donor. Receptor amplification or capture employed 5' RACE. The sequencer was an Illumina HiSeq 2500. A second about 7 to 11 cycle PCR used a sample-barcoded 5' primer and a J-beta primer mix. A template-switch 5' adaptor carrying 12 random nucleotides introduced a unique molecular identifier onto each TCR beta cDNA molecule. Each sample yielded at least 2.5 million CDR3-containing paired-end reads. First-strand cDNA synthesis was performed from all RNA using the Mint cDNA synthesis kit, with priming by a TRBC-specific oligonucleotide. Following uracil-DNA glycosylase treatment, all cDNA underwent a first 18-cycle PCR with the universal primers M1SS and BC2_uni_R. Turning to the authors' computational methods: Each sample was normalized by randomly selecting 1 million high-quality reads, each carrying a distinct molecular identifier. Instead of being binned into consensus sequences, reads that shared molecular identifiers were thrown out. CDR3 identification, clonotype clustering and error correction used MiTCR with a Q25 quality threshold and the strictest error-elimination algorithm. A nonparametric unseen species model with Euler transformation was used to estimate a lower bound on total TCR beta diversity. The public reads were run again by TCRdb, first through fastp at Q25 and then through MiXCR, and only productive beta chains were kept. Each record represents a unique CDR3 protein, reported with the most common genes and DNA among its rows. The V and J calls come from TCRdb's annotation, not from the publication. Counted in this sample were about 1.4 million distinct CDR3 sequences; almost 60% of them appeared once. Together, the top ten hold approximately 7% of the sample.

The specimen sequenced was blood. This clonotype was obtained from a man younger than 35 in good health. The V gene is TRBV6-1 and the J gene is TRBJ2-7; the D segment cannot be called with confidence. The DNA end is more similar to TRBJ2-5, so the J call may be wrong. The CDR3 reads as follows: CASSERSAGETQYF. The DNA is as follows: TGTGCCAGCAGTGAAAGGTCGGCCGGGGAGACCCAGTACTTC.